This TCR beta chain was profiled in a study of T cell responses to AZD1222 COVID-19 vaccine (dated by TCRdb to 2020 to 2023). Broadly, across the study: A total of around 240 trial participants underwent TCR sequencing, of whom about 200 had received two doses of AZD1222 and 26 had received two doses of the MenACWY control vaccine. Trial participants were enrolled by age into 18-55, 56-69 and 70-plus year subgroups, with around 150, 28 and 57 TCR-sequenced participants respectively.

The investigation overall reported the following: After two AZD1222 doses, spike-specific TCR breadth and depth were significantly higher than at day 0 and than in MenACWY recipients. Conclusions about previously exposed vaccinees are limited, since just five or six AZD1222 recipients were seropositive for SARS-CoV-2 at baseline. The 56-69-year group was small, and its depth increase did not reach significance, likely because of low power. Reportedly, almost half of the unique spike-specific TCRs recognized epitopes lying outside the regions that are mutated in the B.1.351 and B.1.1.7 variants. No day 14 peak-response samples were available, so repertoires were characterized only after the peak T cell response. Participants were mostly white British and included more females than males, and it was suggested by the authors that clonal diversity may have been underestimated. Vaccine-associated CD4 TCRs spanned the whole spike protein, with dominant responses in regions 160-218 and 743-854.

The sample's time point label, decoded: about 28 days (+/-7) after the second vaccine dose. Because spike-specific TCR depth and breadth did not differ between the two schedules, AZD1222 recipients who got a second dose at roughly 4 weeks were pooled with those who got a second dose at roughly 12 weeks. Samples from vaccinated people were obtained from the UK trials COV001 and COV002, which included a single-blind randomized controlled phase 2/3 trial of AZD1222 (ChAdOx1 nCoV-19) in healthy adults. For TCRbeta chain sequencing, PBMC samples from trial participants were taken at day 0 and at day 28 after the second dose. For this clone: The antigen this receptor binds is unknown. Base qualities are not at hand, and no much larger clone is one base apart.

The junction shows trimming of 6 bases on V and 12 bases on J, plus 15 bases between the germline ends. Taken from cysteine to phenylalanine, the CDR3 has 12 residues. The read is trimmed to its CDR3 DNA, 36 bases read in frame from base 1. Reading the germline V gene (reference sequence) gives CDR1 LNHDA and CDR2 SQIVND. The CDR3 regions of human TCRbeta chains were subjected to immunosequencing. The paper's processing steps were these. Repertoire TCRs were checked for matches against a reference library of SARS-CoV-2-specific TCRs that had been generated using the MIRA antigen-specificity platform. Breadth was defined as the fraction of unique TCRs that were SARS-CoV-2-associated, and depth was defined as the fraction of total T cells that were SARS-CoV-2-associated. Using the MIRA data, each spike-specific TCR was mapped to the spike region that the TCR reacts to and placed in a CD4 or CD8 class. Log10-transformed breadth and depth values were compared by one-way ANOVA with Sidak's multiple comparisons tests. Here the immuneACCESS table is served through TCRdb, limited to in-frame sequences with V and J called. Missing clones are a known gap in these copies; in checked studies unresolved V genes cover under half, and the rest lacks a known reason. V and J calls and clone size are copied from that table; D and trimming were computed from the DNA. Within this sample are fewer than 100,000 clones, with roughly nine tenths of them counted one time only. The ten largest make up under 14% of the sample.

The sequence is built from TRBV19 and TRBJ2-1; the D gene is possibly TRBD2, with 5 bases matching. The sequenced sample was peripheral blood, obtained 28 days after the second AZD1222 dose. The sequence derives from an adult who received the AZD1222 COVID-19 vaccine. The DNA sequence is given as TGTGCCAGTAGCGAGGGCCTCCTTGGGCAGTTCTTC. It codes for CASSEGLLGQFF.